This T cell receptor beta chain was retrieved from a study of spatial heterogeneity in lung cancer. Study-level results: Tumors with more nonsynonymous mutations had more expanded intratumoral alpha and beta TCRs.

TCRdb ran MiXCR on the 5' RACE reads and lists one entry per CDR3 protein. The table lists about 16,000 distinct CDR3 sequences, around 6% of them singletons, with around 10% in the top ten. This clonotype was seen repeatedly, ten times or more. As yet, its antigen is unknown. The time point denotes: sample taken at primary tumor resection. Around 68 TRACERx patients with early, untreated non-small cell lung cancer donated samples. Trimming removed 4 bases from V and 2 bases from J, with 15 bases in between. This CDR3 has 15 residues. Per the germline V gene, CDR1 is SGHNT and CDR2 is YYREEE (reference sequence).

This sample comprised lung tumor tissue, obtained at surgery. The sequence was obtained from a female donor with early-stage non-small cell lung cancer. This chain joins TRBV5-4 and TRBJ1-2; TRBD1 might be the D (6 bases). This chain's CDR3 is CASSVQGSENYGYTF. CDR3 sequence (DNA): TGTGCCAGCAGCGTACAGGGCTCGGAGAACTATGGCTACACCTTC.